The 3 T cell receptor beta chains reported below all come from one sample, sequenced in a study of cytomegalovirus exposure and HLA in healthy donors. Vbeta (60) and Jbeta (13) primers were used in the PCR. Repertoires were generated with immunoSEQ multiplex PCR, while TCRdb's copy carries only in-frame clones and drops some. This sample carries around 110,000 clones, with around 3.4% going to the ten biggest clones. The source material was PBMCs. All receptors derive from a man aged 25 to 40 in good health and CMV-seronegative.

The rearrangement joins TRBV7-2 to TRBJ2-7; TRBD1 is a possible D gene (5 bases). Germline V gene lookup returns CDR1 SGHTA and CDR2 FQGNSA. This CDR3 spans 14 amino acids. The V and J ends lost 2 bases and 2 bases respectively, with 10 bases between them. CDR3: CASSLQAGTYEQYF. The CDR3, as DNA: TGTGCCAGCAGCTTACAAGCAGGGACCTACGAGCAGTACTTC.

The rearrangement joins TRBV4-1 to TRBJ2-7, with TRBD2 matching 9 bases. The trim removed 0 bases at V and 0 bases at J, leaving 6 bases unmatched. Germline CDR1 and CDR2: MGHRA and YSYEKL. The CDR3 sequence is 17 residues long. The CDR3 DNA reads TGCGCCAGCAGCCAAGATGGGGCGCGGGGGGGCTCCTACGAGCAGTACTTC. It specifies CASSQDGARGGSYEQYF.

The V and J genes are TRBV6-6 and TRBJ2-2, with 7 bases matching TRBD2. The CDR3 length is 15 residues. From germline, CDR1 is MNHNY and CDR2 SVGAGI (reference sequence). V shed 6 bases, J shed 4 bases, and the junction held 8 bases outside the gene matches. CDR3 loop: CASSPSGGITGELFF. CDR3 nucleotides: TGTGCCAGCAGCCCATCGGGGGGTATCACCGGGGAGCTGTTTTTT.